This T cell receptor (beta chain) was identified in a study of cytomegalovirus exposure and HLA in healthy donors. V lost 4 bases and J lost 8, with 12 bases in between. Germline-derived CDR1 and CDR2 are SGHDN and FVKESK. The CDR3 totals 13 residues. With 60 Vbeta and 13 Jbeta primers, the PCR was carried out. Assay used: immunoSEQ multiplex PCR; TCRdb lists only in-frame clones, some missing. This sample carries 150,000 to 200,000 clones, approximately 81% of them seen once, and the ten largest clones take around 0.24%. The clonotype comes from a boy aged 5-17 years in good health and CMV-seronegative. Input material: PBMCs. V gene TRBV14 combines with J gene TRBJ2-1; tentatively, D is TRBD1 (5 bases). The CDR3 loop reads CASSLQVRDEQFF. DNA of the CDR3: TGTGCCAGCAGCCTACAGGTTCGGGATGAGCAGTTCTTC.